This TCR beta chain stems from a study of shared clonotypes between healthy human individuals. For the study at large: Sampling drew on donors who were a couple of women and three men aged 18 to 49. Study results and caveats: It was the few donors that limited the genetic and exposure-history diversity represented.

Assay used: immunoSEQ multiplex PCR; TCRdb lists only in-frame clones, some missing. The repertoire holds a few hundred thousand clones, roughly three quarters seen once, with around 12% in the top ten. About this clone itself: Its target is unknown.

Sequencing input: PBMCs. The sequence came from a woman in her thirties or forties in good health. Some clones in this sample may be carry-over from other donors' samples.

CDR3 nucleotide sequence: TGTGCCTGGAGTGCAACCACACTAGCGGGAGGAGGGACCCAGTACTTC. As protein: CAWSATTLAGGGTQYF. The rearrangement uses TRBV30 and TRBJ2-5; 12 bases match TRBD2. V was clipped by 1 base and J by 7 bases; unmatched bases: 10. The V gene's germline CDR1 is GTSNPN and CDR2 SVGIG (reference sequence). This CDR3 spans 16 amino acids. The whole variable domain, remainder taken from reference TRBV30 and TRBJ2-5, is SQTIHQWPATLVQPVGSPLSLECTVEGTSNPNLYWYRQAAGRGLQLLFYSVGIGQISSEVPQNLSASRPQDRQFILSSKKLLLSDSGFYLCAWSATTLAGGGTQYFGPGTRLLVL.